The following is a TCR beta chain sequence with its context. The CDR3 consists of 15 residues. Germline-derived CDR1 and CDR2 are LNHNV and YYDKDF (reference sequence). Trimming pared 1 base from V and 1 base from J, leaving 10 bases between. Using immunoSEQ multiplex PCR, the repertoire was profiled, and TCRdb retains in-frame clones only, with some absent. The data hold roughly 190,000 clones, with more than 70% observed a single time. The data derive from a study of blood T cell repertoires in COVID-19. The receptor was isolated from a woman between 40 and 50 years old who had recovered from COVID-19. V and J are TRBV15 and TRBJ2-5; D might be TRBD2 (5 bases). Sequenced: peripheral blood. CDR3 bases: TGTGCCACCAGCAGAGCCGGGGAAATCCAAGAGACCCAGTACTTC. Its protein product is CATSRAGEIQETQYF.